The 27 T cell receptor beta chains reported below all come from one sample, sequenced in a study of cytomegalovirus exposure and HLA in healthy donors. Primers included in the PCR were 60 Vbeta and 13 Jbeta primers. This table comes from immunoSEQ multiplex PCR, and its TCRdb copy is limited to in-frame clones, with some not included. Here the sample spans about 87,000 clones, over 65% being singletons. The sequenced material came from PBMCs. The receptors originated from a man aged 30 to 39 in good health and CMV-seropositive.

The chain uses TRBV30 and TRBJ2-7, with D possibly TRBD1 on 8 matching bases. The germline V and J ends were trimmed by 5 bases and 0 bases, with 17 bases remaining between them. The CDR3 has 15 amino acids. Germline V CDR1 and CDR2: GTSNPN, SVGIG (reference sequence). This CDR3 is CAWWGGDRSSYEQYF. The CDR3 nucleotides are TGTGCCTGGTGGGGGGGGGACAGGAGCTCCTACGAGCAGTACTTC.

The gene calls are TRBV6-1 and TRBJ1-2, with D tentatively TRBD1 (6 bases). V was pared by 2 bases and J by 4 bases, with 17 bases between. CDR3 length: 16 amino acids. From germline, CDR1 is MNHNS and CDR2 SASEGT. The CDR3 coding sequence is TGTGCCAGCAGTGAAAATCCAGGGGTTAGGGCCTATGGCTACACCTTC. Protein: CASSENPGVRAYGYTF.

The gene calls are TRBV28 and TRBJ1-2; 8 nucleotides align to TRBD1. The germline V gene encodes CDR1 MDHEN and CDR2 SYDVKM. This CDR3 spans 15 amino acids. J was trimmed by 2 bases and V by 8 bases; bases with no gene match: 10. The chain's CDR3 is CASLLLRQGNYGYTF. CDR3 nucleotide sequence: TGTGCCAGCCTTCTCTTGAGACAGGGGAACTATGGCTACACCTTC.

CDR3: CASSQDSGARGNTIYF. The CDR3 DNA reads TGCGCCAGCAGCCAAGATAGCGGGGCGAGAGGAAACACCATATATTTT. The genes are TRBV4-3 and TRBJ1-3; D possibly corresponds to TRBD1 (5 bases). V lost 0 bases and J lost 4, with 13 bases in between. Germline CDR1 and CDR2: LGHNA and YSLEER. The CDR3 runs to 16 residues.

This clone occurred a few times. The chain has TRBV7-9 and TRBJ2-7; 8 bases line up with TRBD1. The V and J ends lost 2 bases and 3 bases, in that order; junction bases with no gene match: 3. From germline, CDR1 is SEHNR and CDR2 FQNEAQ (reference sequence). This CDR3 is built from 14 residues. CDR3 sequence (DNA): TGTGCCAGCAGCTTAAGCGACAGGGGCTACGAGCAGTACTTC. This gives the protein CASSLSDRGYEQYF.

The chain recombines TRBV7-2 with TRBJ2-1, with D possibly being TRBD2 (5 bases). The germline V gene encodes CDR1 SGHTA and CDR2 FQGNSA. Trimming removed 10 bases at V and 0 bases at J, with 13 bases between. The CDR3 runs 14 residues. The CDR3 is CATLDGLSYNEQFF. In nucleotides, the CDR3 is TGTGCCACCCTCGACGGACTCTCCTACAATGAGCAGTTCTTC.

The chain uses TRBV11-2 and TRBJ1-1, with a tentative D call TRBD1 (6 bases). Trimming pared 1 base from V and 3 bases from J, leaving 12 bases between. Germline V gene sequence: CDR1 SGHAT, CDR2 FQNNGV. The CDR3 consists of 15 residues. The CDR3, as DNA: TGTGCCAGCAGCTTAGGTGTCGGGGGGCACACTGAAGCTTTCTTT. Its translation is CASSLGVGGHTEAFF.

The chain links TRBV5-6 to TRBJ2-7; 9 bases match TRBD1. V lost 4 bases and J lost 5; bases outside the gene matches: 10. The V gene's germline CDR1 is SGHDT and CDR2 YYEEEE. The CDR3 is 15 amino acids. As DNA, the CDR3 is TGTGCCAGCAGCCTGCCGAGACAGGGGGGTCACGAGCAGTACTTC. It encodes CASSLPRQGGHEQYF.

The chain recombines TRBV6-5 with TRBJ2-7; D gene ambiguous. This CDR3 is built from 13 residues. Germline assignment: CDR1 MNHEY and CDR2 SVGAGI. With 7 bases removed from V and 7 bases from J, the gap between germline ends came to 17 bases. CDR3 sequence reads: CASTHANYDEQYF. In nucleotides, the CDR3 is TGTGCCAGCACCCACGCCAACTACGATGAGCAGTACTTC.

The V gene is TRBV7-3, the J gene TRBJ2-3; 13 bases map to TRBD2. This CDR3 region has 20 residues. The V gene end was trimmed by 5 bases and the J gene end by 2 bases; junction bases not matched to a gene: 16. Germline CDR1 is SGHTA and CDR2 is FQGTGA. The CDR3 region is CASSPEPGLAGLSFTDTQYF. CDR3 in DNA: TGTGCCAGCAGCCCAGAACCGGGACTAGCGGGGTTATCGTTCACAGATACGCAGTATTTT.

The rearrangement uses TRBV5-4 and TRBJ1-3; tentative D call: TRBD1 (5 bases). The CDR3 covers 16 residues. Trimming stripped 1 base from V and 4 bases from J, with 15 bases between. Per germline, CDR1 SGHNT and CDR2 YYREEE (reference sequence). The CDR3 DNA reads TGTGCCAGCAGCTTGCAAGGGGCCCTTTCCGGAAACACCATATATTTT. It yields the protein CASSLQGALSGNTIYF.

The CDR3 sequence is CASSLSGSRGNEQFF. The CDR3 DNA is TGTGCCAGCAGCCTAAGCGGGAGTCGAGGCAATGAGCAGTTCTTC. This chain connects TRBV7-3 to TRBJ2-1; 8 nucleotides align to TRBD2. Trimming cost V 5 bases and J 6 bases; bases outside gene matches: 9. CDR3 length: 15 amino acids. Germline values: CDR1 SGHTA, CDR2 FQGTGA. The complete variable domain, with remaining parts taken from reference TRBV7-3 and TRBJ2-1, reads GAGVSQTPSNKVTEKGKYVELRCDPISGHTALYWYRQSLGQGPEFLIYFQGTGAADDSGLPNDRFFAVRPEGSVSTLKIQRTERGDSAVYLCASSLSGSRGNEQFFGPGTRLTVL.

The CDR3 loop reads CASSDPTGFNEQFF. CDR3 DNA: TGTGCCAGCAGTGACCCCACAGGGTTCAATGAGCAGTTCTTC. The chain couples TRBV6-1 to TRBJ2-1; D is possibly TRBD1 (6 bases). Trimming left V 3 bases short and J 6 bases short, with 12 bases between. The germline V gene has CDR1 MNHNS and CDR2 SASEGT. This CDR3 comprises 14 residues.

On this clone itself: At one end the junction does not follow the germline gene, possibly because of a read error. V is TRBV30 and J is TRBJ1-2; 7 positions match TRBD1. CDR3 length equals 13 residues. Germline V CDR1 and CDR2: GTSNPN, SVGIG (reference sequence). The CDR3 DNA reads TGTGCCTGGAGTGTCAAGGGGGCGGATGGCTACCCCTTC. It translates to CAWSVKGADGYPF.

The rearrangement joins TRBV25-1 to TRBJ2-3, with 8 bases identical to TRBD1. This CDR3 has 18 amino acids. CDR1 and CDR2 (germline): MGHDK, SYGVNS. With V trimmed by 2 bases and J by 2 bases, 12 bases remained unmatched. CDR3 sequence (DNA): TGTGCCAGCAGTGAAGTAGTTGGAACAGGGGGGTCCACAGATACGCAGTATTTT. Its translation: CASSEVVGTGGSTDTQYF.

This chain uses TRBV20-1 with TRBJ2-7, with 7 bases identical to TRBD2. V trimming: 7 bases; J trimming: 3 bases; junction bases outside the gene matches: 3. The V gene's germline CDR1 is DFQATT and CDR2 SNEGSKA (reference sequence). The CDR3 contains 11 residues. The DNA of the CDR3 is TGCAGTGGACTAGCATACTACGAGCAGTACTTC. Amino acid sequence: CSGLAYYEQYF.

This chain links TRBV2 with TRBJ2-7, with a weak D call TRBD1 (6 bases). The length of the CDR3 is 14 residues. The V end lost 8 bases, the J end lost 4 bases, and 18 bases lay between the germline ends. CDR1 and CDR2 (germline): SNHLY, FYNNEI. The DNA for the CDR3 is TGTGCCAGCTCGGTTACAGGGCGGAGGTACGAGCAGTACTTC. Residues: CASSVTGRRYEQYF.

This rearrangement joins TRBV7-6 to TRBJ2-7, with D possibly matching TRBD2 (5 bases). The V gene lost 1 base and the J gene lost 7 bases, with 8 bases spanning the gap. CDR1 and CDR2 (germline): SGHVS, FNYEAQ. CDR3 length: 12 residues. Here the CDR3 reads CASSLGPGEQYF. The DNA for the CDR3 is TGTGCCAGCAGCTTAGGGCCGGGAGAGCAGTACTTC.

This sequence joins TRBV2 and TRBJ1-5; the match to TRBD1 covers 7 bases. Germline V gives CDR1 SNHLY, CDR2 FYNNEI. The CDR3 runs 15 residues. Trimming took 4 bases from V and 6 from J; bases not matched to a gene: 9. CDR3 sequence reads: CASSVAGGFSQPQHF. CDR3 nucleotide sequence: TGTGCCAGCAGTGTGGCAGGGGGTTTTAGTCAGCCCCAGCATTTT.

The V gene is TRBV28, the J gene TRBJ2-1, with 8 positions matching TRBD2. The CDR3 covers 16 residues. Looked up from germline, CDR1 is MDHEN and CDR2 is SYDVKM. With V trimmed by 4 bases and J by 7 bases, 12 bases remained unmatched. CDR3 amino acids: CASSSSGSYPENEQFF. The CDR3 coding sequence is TGTGCCAGCAGTTCCAGCGGGAGCTACCCAGAAAATGAGCAGTTCTTC. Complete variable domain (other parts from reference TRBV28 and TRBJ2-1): DVKVTQSSRYLVKRTGEKVFLECVQDMDHENMFWYRQDPGLGLRLIYFSYDVKMKEKGDIPEGYSVSREKKERFSLILESASTNQTSMYLCASSSSGSYPENEQFFGPGTRLTVL.

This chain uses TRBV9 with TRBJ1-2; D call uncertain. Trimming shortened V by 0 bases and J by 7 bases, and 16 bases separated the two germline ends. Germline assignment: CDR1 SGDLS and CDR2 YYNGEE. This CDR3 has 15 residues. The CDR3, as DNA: TGTGCCAGCAGCGTAGCTGAGGATTCCTCCTCTGGCTACACCTTC. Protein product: CASSVAEDSSSGYTF.

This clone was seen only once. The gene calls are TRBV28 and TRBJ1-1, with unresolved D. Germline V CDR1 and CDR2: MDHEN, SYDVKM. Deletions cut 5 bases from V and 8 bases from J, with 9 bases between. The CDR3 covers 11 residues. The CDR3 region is CASSLRFEAFF. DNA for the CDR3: TGTGCCAGCAGTCTCAGGTTCGAAGCTTTCTTT.

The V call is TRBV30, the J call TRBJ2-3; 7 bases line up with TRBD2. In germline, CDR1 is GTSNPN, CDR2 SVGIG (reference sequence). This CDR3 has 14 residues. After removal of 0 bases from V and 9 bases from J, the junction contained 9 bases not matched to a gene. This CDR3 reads CAWSVQAGPGTQYF. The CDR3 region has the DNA TGTGCCTGGAGTGTACAAGCGGGACCGGGGACGCAGTATTTT.

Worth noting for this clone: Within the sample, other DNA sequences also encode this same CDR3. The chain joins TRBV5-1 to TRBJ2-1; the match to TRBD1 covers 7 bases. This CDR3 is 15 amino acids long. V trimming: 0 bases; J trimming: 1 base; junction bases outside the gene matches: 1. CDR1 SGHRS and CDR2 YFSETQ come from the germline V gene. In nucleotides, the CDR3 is TGCGCCAGCAGCTTGGACAGGGGATCCTACAATGAGCAGTTCTTC. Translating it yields CASSLDRGSYNEQFF.

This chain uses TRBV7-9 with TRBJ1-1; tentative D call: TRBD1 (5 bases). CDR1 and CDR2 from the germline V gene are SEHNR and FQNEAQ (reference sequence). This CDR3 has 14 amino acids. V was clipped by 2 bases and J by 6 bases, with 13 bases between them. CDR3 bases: TGTGCCAGCAGCTTACCAGGGTTGAGGTCTGAAGCTTTCTTT. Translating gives CASSLPGLRSEAFF.

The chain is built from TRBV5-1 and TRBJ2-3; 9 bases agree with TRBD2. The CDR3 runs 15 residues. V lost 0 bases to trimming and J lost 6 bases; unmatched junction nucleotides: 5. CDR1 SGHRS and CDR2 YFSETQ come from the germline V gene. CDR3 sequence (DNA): TGCGCCAGCAGCTTGGCAGGGAGCGGGAGGGATACGCAGTATTTT. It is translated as CASSLAGSGRDTQYF.

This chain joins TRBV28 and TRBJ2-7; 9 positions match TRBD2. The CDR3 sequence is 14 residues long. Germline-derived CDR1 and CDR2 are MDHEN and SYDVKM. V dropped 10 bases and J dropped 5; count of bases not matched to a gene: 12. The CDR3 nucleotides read TGTGCCACCCTGACCATGACTAGCGGTCACGAGCAGTACTTC. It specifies CATLTMTSGHEQYF.